This passage covers 9 T cell receptor beta chains from one sample sequenced in a study of blood T cell repertoires in COVID-19. Profiling relied on immunoSEQ multiplex PCR, and the TCRdb table lists in-frame clones only, not all of them. The sample includes around 140,000 clones, roughly 80% of them seen just once. Input material: peripheral blood. The receptor set was obtained from a woman aged 50 to 60 with active or convalescent COVID-19.

The V call is TRBV28, the J call TRBJ2-2; D might be TRBD1 (6 bases). The CDR3 spans 15 residues. V lost 7 bases to trimming and J lost 1 base, with 13 bases between them. Looked up from germline, CDR1 is MDHEN and CDR2 is SYDVKM. The DNA for the CDR3 is TGTGCCAGCAAACGACAGGCTATGAACACCGGGGAGCTGTTTTTT. This encodes CASKRQAMNTGELFF.

The V gene is TRBV7-8, the J gene TRBJ2-7; 9 bases align to TRBD2. This CDR3 spans 15 amino acids. Germline CDR1 SGHVS, CDR2 FQNEAQ. V lost 5 bases, J lost 2 bases, and 7 bases stayed unmatched. This chain's CDR3 is CASSAGGAGPYEQYF. DNA of the CDR3: TGTGCCAGCAGCGCGGGGGGGGCAGGACCCTACGAGCAGTACTTC.

A few counts support this clone. CDR3 sequence: CASTDSSNQPQHF. DNA for the CDR3: TGTGCCAGCACCGACTCCAGCAATCAGCCCCAGCATTTT. V gene TRBV21-1 combines with J gene TRBJ1-5. TRBV21-1 is given as a pseudogene. The CDR3 spans 13 residues.

The rearrangement uses TRBV7-9 and TRBJ1-4; a weak D match, TRBD1 (5 bases). The CDR3 is made up of 14 amino acids. The V end was cut by 1 base, the J end by 7 bases, with 10 bases between. Germline V lookup: CDR1 SEHNR, CDR2 FQNEAQ (reference sequence). CDR3 protein: CASSLGQGGEKLFF. Here the CDR3 DNA reads TGTGCCAGCAGCTTAGGCCAGGGCGGTGAAAAACTGTTTTTT.

This clone showed up many times. CDR3 bases: TGTGCCAGTAGTCTCTCGACTGGCTCCTACGAGCAGTACTTC. As protein: CASSLSTGSYEQYF. This sequence joins TRBV19 and TRBJ2-7; no clear D. This CDR3 has 14 residues. Germline V CDR1 and CDR2: LNHDA, SQIVND (reference sequence). V lost 5 bases and J lost 0, with 11 bases in between.

This clone appeared a few times. This chain connects TRBV28 to TRBJ2-1; D may be TRBD2 (6 bases). The CDR3 contains 15 residues. Germline V gives CDR1 MDHEN, CDR2 SYDVKM. Deletions cut 6 bases from V and 1 base from J, with 13 bases between. CDR3 loop: CASREEGRSYNEQFF. The CDR3 DNA reads as TGTGCCAGCAGGGAGGAGGGCCGATCCTACAATGAGCAGTTCTTC.

V usage is TRBV3-1 (or the pseudogene TRBV3-2) and J usage is TRBJ2-4; unclear D gene. The CDR3 contains 16 residues. Germline-derived CDR1 and CDR2 are LGHDT and YNNKEL (reference sequence). Trimming left V 1 base short and J 0 bases short, with 10 bases between. The CDR3 spells CASSQGMSLAKNIQYF. In DNA form, the CDR3 reads TGTGCCAGCAGCCAAGGCATGAGTCTAGCCAAAAACATTCAGTACTTC.

The J gene is TRBJ1-2, the V gene TRBV9; 9 bases align to TRBD1. This CDR3 is 15 amino acids long. Germline V gives CDR1 SGDLS, CDR2 YYNGEE. Trimming removed 3 bases from V and 5 bases from J; junction bases left unmatched: 8. In nucleotides, the CDR3 is TGTGCCAGCAGCGCCCCGGGACAGGGAGTGTATGGCTACACCTTC. It translates to CASSAPGQGVYGYTF.

The J gene is TRBJ1-6, the V gene TRBV9, with TRBD1 matching over 10 bases. V gave up 1 base and J gave up 8 bases; unmatched junction bases: 3. CDR1 is SGDLS, CDR2 YYNGEE, per germline. The CDR3 runs to 15 residues. The CDR3 DNA reads as TGTGCCAGCAGCGTACACGGGACAGGGGATTCACCCCTCCACTTT. Its protein is CASSVHGTGDSPLHF.